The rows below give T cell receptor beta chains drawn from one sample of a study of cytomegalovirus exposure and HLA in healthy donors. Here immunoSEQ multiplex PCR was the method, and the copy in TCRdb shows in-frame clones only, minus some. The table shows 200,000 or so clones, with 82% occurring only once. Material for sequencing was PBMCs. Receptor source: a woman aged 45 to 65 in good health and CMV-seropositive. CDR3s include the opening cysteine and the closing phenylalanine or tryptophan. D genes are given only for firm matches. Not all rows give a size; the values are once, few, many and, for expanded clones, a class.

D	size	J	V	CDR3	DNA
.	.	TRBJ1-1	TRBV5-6	CASSLDFRGGYTEAFF	TGTGCCAGCAGCTTGGATTTCCGGGGTGGGTACACTGAAGCTTTCTTT
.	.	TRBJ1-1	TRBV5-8	CASSLARGGWNTEAFF	TGTGCCAGCAGCTTGGCCCGTGGCGGCTGGAACACTGAAGCTTTCTTT
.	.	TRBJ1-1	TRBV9	CASSVGVRAGAEAFF	TGTGCCAGCAGCGTAGGGGTCAGGGCTGGGGCTGAAGCTTTCTTT
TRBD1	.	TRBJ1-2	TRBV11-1	CASSLESTGGGYGYTF	TGTGCCAGCAGCTTAGAATCGACAGGGGGCGGCTATGGCTACACCTTC
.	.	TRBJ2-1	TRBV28	CASSFPDPRGYNEQFF	TGTGCCAGCAGTTTTCCCGACCCCCGGGGGTACAATGAGCAGTTCTTC
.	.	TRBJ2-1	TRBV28	CASSLGGSYNEQFF	TGTGCCAGCAGTTTAGGAGGCTCCTACAATGAGCAGTTCTTC
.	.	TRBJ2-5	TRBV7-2	CASSSPPGETQYF	TGTGCCAGCAGCTCACCTCCGGGGGAGACCCAGTACTTC
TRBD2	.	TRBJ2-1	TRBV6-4	CASSEAGGPYNEQFF	TGTGCCAGCAGTGAGGCGGGAGGGCCCTACAATGAGCAGTTCTTC
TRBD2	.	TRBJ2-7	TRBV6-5	CASSYGGSPDEQYF	TGTGCCAGCAGTTACGGCGGGAGTCCAGACGAGCAGTACTTC
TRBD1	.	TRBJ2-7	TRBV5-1	CASSPGTGASYEQYF	TGCGCCAGCAGCCCCGGGACAGGGGCCTCCTACGAGCAGTACTTC
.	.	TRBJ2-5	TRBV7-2	CASSRLRGAEDQETQYF	TGTGCCAGCAGCCGCCTCCGGGGGGCGGAGGATCAAGAGACCCAGTACTTC
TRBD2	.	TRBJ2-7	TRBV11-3	CASSLSGSSYEQYF	TGTGCCAGCAGCCTTAGCGGGAGCTCCTACGAGCAGTACTTC
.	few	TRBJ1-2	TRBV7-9	CSSSQGGERDGYTF	TGTTCCAGCAGCCAAGGGGGGGAAAGGGATGGCTACACCTTC
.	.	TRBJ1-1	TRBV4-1	CASSQGYGQVNTEAFF	TGCGCCAGCAGCCAAGGATATGGCCAAGTGAACACTGAAGCTTTCTTT
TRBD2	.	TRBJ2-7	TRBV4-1	CASSQVAGGSYEQYF	TGCGCCAGCAGCCAAGTAGCGGGGGGCTCCTACGAGCAGTACTTC
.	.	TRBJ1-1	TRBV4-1	CASSHPRNTEAFF	TGCGCCAGCAGCCATCCCCGGAACACTGAAGCTTTCTTT
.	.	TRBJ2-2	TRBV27	CASSPIGPSPGELFF	TGTGCCAGCTCGCCGATTGGGCCCTCCCCCGGGGAGCTGTTTTTT
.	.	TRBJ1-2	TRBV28	CASSLWGANYGYTF	TGTGCCAGCAGTTTATGGGGAGCTAACTATGGCTACACCTTC
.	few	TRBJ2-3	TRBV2	CASTDSVTDTQYF	TGTGCCAGCACCGACAGTGTCACAGATACGCAGTATTTT
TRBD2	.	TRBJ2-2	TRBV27	CASSTTSGGMGTGELFF	TGTGCCAGCAGTACCACTAGCGGGGGGATGGGCACCGGGGAGCTGTTTTTT
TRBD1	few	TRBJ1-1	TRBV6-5	CASSPGQGLNTEAFF	TGTGCCAGCTCTCCGGGACAGGGGCTGAACACTGAAGCTTTCTTT
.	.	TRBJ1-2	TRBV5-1	CASSPDSDYGYTF	TGCGCCAGCAGCCCCGACAGTGACTATGGCTACACCTTC
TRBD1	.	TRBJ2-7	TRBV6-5	CASSRDRGGEQYF	TGTGCCAGCAGTCGGGACAGGGGGGGGGAGCAGTACTTC
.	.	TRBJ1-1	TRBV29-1	CSVFTQGRGNEAFF	TGCAGCGTTTTTACACAGGGAAGGGGGAACGAAGCTTTCTTT
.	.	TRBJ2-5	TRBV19	CASSIMTDKGTQYF	TGTGCCAGTAGTATTATGACAGACAAGGGGACCCAGTACTTC
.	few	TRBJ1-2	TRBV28	CASSLSLYGYTF	TGTGCCAGCAGTTTATCTCTCTATGGCTACACCTTC
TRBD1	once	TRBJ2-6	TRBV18	CASSPSTGFGSGANVLTF	TGTGCCAGCTCACCGTCGACAGGGTTCGGGTCTGGGGCCAACGTCCTGACTTTC
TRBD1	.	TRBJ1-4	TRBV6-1	CASSAYGTGGEKLFF	TGTGCCAGCAGTGCTTACGGGACAGGGGGTGAAAAACTGTTTTTT
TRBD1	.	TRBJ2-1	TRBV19	CASKMVGLRGQGYNEQFF	TGTGCCAGTAAAATGGTGGGGTTAAGGGGGCAGGGTTACAATGAGCAGTTCTTC
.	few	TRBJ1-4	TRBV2	CASTLNEKLFF	TGTGCCAGCACCCTAAATGAAAAACTGTTTTTT
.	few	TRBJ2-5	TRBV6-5	CASSYRGGNRVETQYF	TGTGCCAGCAGTTACCGGGGCGGGAACCGGGTAGAGACCCAGTACTTC
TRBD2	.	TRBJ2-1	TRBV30	CAAAGGGNEQFF	TGTGCCGCAGCGGGAGGGGGCAATGAGCAGTTCTTC
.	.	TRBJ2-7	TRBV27	CASSLQGSPYEQYF	TGTGCCAGCAGTTTGCAGGGGAGTCCCTACGAGCAGTACTTC